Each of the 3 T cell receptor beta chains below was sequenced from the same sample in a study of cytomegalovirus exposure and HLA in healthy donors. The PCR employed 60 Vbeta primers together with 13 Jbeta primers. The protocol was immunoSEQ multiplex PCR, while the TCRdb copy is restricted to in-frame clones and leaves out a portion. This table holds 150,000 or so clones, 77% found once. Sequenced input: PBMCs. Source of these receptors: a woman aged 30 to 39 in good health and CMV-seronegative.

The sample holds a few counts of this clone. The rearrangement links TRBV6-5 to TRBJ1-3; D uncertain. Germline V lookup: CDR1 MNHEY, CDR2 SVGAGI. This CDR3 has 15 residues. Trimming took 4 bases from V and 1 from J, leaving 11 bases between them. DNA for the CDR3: TGTGCCAGCAGTTTCAGGCCAGATTCTGGAAACACCATATATTTT. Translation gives CASSFRPDSGNTIYF.

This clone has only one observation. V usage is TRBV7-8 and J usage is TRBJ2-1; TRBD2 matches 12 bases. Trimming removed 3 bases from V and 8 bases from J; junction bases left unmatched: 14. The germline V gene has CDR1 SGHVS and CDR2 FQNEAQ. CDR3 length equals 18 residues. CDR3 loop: CASSLGLAGGLIFDEQFF. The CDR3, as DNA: TGTGCCAGCAGCTTGGGGCTAGCGGGGGGGCTAATATTCGATGAGCAGTTCTTC.

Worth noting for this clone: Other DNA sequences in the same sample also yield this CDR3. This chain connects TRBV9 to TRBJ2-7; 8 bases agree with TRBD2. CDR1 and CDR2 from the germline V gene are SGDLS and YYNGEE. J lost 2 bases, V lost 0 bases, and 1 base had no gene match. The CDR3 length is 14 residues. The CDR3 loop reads CASSVGGGTYEQYF. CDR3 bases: TGTGCCAGCAGCGTAGGCGGGGGGACCTACGAGCAGTACTTC.